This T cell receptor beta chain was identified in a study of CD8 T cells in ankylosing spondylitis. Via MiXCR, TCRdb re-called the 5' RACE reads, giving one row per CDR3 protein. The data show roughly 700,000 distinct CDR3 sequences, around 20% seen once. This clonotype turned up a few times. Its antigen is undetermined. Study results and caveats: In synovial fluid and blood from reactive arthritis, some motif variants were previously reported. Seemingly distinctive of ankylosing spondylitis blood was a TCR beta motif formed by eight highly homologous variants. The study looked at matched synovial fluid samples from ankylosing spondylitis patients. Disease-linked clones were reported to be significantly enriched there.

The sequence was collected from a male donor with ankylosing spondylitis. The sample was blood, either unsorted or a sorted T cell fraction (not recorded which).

The CDR3 region has the DNA TGTGCCAGCAGTACCTCCGACAGGGAAATCCAAGAGACCCAGTACTTC. Translation: CASSTSDREIQETQYF. The chain joins TRBV2 to TRBJ2-5; 7 positions agree with TRBD1. Germline CDR1 SNHLY, CDR2 FYNNEI. The CDR3 loop spans 16 amino acids. The V and J ends lost 5 bases and 1 base, in that order; junction bases with no gene match: 10.